This TCR beta chain was recovered during a study of blood T cell repertoires in COVID-19. Study in general: Samples representing acute and convalescent COVID-19 were sourced from the United States, Italy and Spain.

This clone was detected a few times. V was shortened by 2 bases and J by 1 base, with 5 bases between the two germline ends. The CDR3 sequence is 13 residues long. Germline CDR1 MNHEY, CDR2 SVGEGT. Measured with immunoSEQ multiplex PCR; TCRdb has only the in-frame clones, and not every one. This table holds over 150,000 clones, about four fifths found once. This sequence joins TRBV6-2 or TRBV6-3 and TRBJ1-1; D gene ambiguous. This receptor was identified in a woman aged 80 or over with COVID-19, enrolled during active disease. Sequencing was done on a sample of peripheral blood. CDR3 bases: TGTGCCAGCAGTTACCACAGGAACACTGAAGCTTTCTTT. Its protein product is CASSYHRNTEAFF.